These 21 T cell receptor beta chains originate from one sample sequenced in a study of T-cell memory formation after mild COVID-19. TCRdb used MiXCR to reprocess the 5' RACE reads, holding one entry per CDR3 protein. The sample includes approximately 500,000 distinct CDR3 sequences, approximately 25% of them seen just once. The sample consisted of PBMCs or a T cell subset sorted from them (not recorded which). These receptors came from an adult woman who had mild COVID-19 (a few samples of this study predate the infection). Cell type and time point are not known.

The chain uses TRBV7-2 and TRBJ2-7, with 9 nucleotides matching TRBD2. Germline V gene lookup returns CDR1 SGHTA and CDR2 FQGNSA. V lost 0 bases and J lost 6; bases outside the gene matches: 3. The CDR3 is 14 residues long. The CDR3 coding sequence is TGTGCCAGCAGCTTAGCATTAGCGGGGGCCGAGCAGTACTTC. Translating gives CASSLALAGAEQYF. Looking up the rest from reference TRBV7-2 and TRBJ2-7 gives the full variable domain: GAGVSQSPSNKVTEKGKDVELRCDPISGHTALYWYRQSLGQGLEFLIYFQGNSAPDKSGLPSDRFSAERTGGSVSTLTIQRTQQEDSAVYLCASSLALAGAEQYFGPGTRLTVT.

The table lists this clonotype with a few counts. The chain carries TRBV4-2 and TRBJ2-3; D remains unclear. V was shortened by 1 base and J by 0 bases, with 8 bases between the two germline ends. Per the germline V gene, CDR1 is LGHNA and CDR2 is YNFKEQ. This CDR3 region has 15 residues. The CDR3 nucleotides read TGTGCCAGCAGCCAAGTAGAGGCTAGCACAGATACGCAGTATTTT. Its protein product is CASSQVEASTDTQYF.

The sample holds a few counts of this clonotype. The V gene is TRBV4-3, the J gene TRBJ2-7; 7 bases line up with TRBD1. V gave up 6 bases and J gave up 0 bases; unmatched junction bases: 5. This CDR3 comprises 14 residues. In germline, CDR1 is LGHNA, CDR2 YSLEER. The CDR3 DNA reads TGCGCCAGCAGTGGGGACAGCGACTCCTACGAGCAGTACTTC. As protein: CASSGDSDSYEQYF.

This clonotype was found a few times. This chain joins TRBV5-1 and TRBJ2-1, with 7 nucleotides matching TRBD2. Germline-derived CDR1 and CDR2 are SGHRS and YFSETQ. V shed 5 bases and J 4 bases; nucleotides not matched to a gene: 15. The CDR3 runs 17 residues. The CDR3 sequence is CASRAQSGISGYNEQFF. The CDR3 region has the DNA TGCGCCAGCAGAGCCCAGAGCGGGATATCGGGATACAATGAGCAGTTCTTC.

A few counts support this clonotype. This chain links TRBV7-2 with TRBJ1-6; D possibly corresponds to TRBD1 (5 bases). The V gene lost 1 base and the J gene lost 6 bases, with 10 bases spanning the gap. From germline, CDR1 is SGHTA and CDR2 FQGNSA. The CDR3 has 15 residues. The CDR3 is CASSLGRGGNSPLHF. CDR3 DNA: TGTGCCAGCAGCTTAGGTCGGGGCGGTAATTCACCCCTCCACTTT.

This clonotype occurred a few times. The chain carries TRBV7-8 and TRBJ2-6, with D possibly matching TRBD2 (5 bases). This CDR3 contains 15 residues. Germline CDR1 is SGHVS and CDR2 is FQNEAQ. V was clipped by 6 bases and J by 2 bases, with 11 bases between them. The CDR3 here is CASSIRGAGANVLTF. CDR3 DNA: TGTGCCAGCAGTATCCGGGGAGCTGGGGCCAACGTCCTGACTTTC.

This clonotype turned up a few times. This sequence joins TRBV10-3 and TRBJ2-7, with a tentative D call TRBD2 (6 bases). Trimming shortened V by 2 bases and J by 2 bases, and 10 bases separated the two germline ends. CDR1 and CDR2 from the germline V gene are ENHRY and SYGVKD. The CDR3 has 14 amino acids. The DNA of the CDR3 is TGTGCCATCAGTGAGGCGGGGTTCCCCTACGAGCAGTACTTC. Protein: CAISEAGFPYEQYF.

The rearrangement joins TRBV19 to TRBJ1-1, with 7 bases identical to TRBD1. The CDR3 extends over 15 amino acids. Germline V gene lookup returns CDR1 LNHDA and CDR2 SQIVND (reference sequence). Trimming removed 4 bases from V and 1 base from J; junction bases left unmatched: 6. CDR3 region: CASSTVRDRNTEAFF. The CDR3 DNA sequence: TGTGCCAGTAGTACCGTCAGGGACAGGAACACTGAAGCTTTCTTT.

This clonotype was counted ten times or more. The CDR3 spells CASSLGTPSTDTQYF. CDR3 sequence (DNA): TGTGCCAGCAGCTTAGGGACTCCTAGCACAGATACGCAGTATTTT. The chain employs TRBV7-9 and TRBJ2-3; D is perhaps TRBD2 (5 bases). The germline V gene has CDR1 SEHNR and CDR2 FQNEAQ (reference sequence). CDR3 length: 15 amino acids. The V and J ends lost 1 base and 0 bases respectively, with 8 bases between them.

The CDR3 nucleotides read TGCGCCAGCAGCTTGGTGTCCGCCCAAGCAACTGAAGCTTTCTTT. Its protein is CASSLVSAQATEAFF. This chain joins TRBV5-1 and TRBJ1-1; D gene uncertain. V was pared by 0 bases and J by 5 bases, with 14 bases between. Germline V gives CDR1 SGHRS, CDR2 YFSETQ. The CDR3 is 15 amino acids.

J is TRBJ2-5 and V is TRBV10-3; D might be TRBD1 or TRBD2, each matching 5 bases. Germline V gene lookup returns CDR1 ENHRY and CDR2 SYGVKD. V lost 4 bases to trimming and J lost 5 bases, with 17 bases between them. The CDR3 runs to 15 residues. The CDR3 loop reads CAISGGPPSPETQYF. CDR3 DNA: TGTGCCATCAGTGGGGGACCGCCGAGCCCCGAGACCCAGTACTTC.

The rearrangement uses TRBV7-3 and TRBJ2-2; 10 bases fit TRBD2. The V gene end was trimmed by 6 bases and the J gene end by 0 bases; junction bases not matched to a gene: 7. This CDR3 has 17 amino acids. Germline CDR1 reads SGHTA; CDR2 reads FQGTGA. As DNA, the CDR3 is TGTGCCAGCAGTCCCCTTCTAGCGGGGGCGAACACCGGGGAGCTGTTTTTT. This codes for CASSPLLAGANTGELFF.

The chain couples TRBV24-1 to TRBJ2-3; 7 nucleotides align to TRBD2. Per germline, CDR1 KGHDR and CDR2 SFDVKD. Trimming cost V 4 bases and J 0 bases; bases outside gene matches: 6. The CDR3 is made up of 16 amino acids. CDR3 sequence: CATSDGPSGSTDTQYF. As DNA, the CDR3 is TGTGCCACCAGTGACGGACCTAGCGGTAGCACAGATACGCAGTATTTT.

The genes are TRBV20-1 and TRBJ2-7, with D uncertain. V was pared by 3 bases and J by 0 bases, with 12 bases between. The CDR3 contains 14 residues. In germline, CDR1 is DFQATT, CDR2 SNEGSKA (reference sequence). CDR3 protein: CSARGRRSSYEQYF. Written as DNA, the CDR3 is TGCAGTGCTAGGGGCAGGCGGAGCTCCTACGAGCAGTACTTC.

The genes are TRBV2 and TRBJ2-2; possibly TRBD1 for D (6 bases). The CDR3 has 15 amino acids. V was trimmed by 7 bases and J by 3 bases, leaving 15 bases between them. Germline CDR1 and CDR2: SNHLY and FYNNEI. The CDR3 DNA reads as TGTGCCAGCACCCGACAGGTTTCTCACACCGGGGAGCTGTTTTTT. Its translation is CASTRQVSHTGELFF.

This clonotype was found a few times. J is TRBJ2-3 and V is TRBV6-1, with 12 positions matching TRBD2. Germline CDR1 is MNHNS and CDR2 is SASEGT. J was trimmed by 8 bases and V by 5 bases; bases with no gene match: 11. This CDR3 comprises 16 residues. The CDR3 sequence: CASSSKPGLAGGTQYF. CDR3 nucleotides: TGTGCCAGCAGTTCCAAACCGGGACTAGCGGGCGGTACGCAGTATTTT.

V usage is TRBV2 and J usage is TRBJ2-7, with 10 positions matching TRBD1. V shed 2 bases and J 6 bases; nucleotides not matched to a gene: 7. This CDR3 is built from 15 residues. Germline loops: CDR1 SNHLY, CDR2 FYNNEI. The DNA of the CDR3 is TGTGCCAGCAGTGAATTCGGGACAGGGGTATCCGAGCAGTACTTC. Translating it yields CASSEFGTGVSEQYF.

The chain recombines TRBV7-2 with TRBJ1-2; weak D call: TRBD1 (5 bases). The CDR3 has 15 amino acids. V lost 5 bases to trimming and J lost 8 bases, with 21 bases between them. The germline V gene has CDR1 SGHTA and CDR2 FQGNSA. The DNA of the CDR3 is TGTGCCAGCAGCAGGGAGGCTCCAGGGAGTGGAGGCTACACCTTC. Protein: CASSREAPGSGGYTF.

The chain combines TRBV7-8 with TRBJ2-1; tentatively, D is TRBD2 (5 bases). Germline CDR1 reads SGHVS; CDR2 reads FQNEAQ. This CDR3 region has 14 residues. V lost 2 bases and J lost 5, with 10 bases in between. This CDR3 is CASSLSTRNNEQFF. The DNA of the CDR3 is TGTGCCAGCAGCTTATCAACTAGAAACAATGAGCAGTTCTTC.

This clonotype was observed a few times. V usage is TRBV6-5 and J usage is TRBJ1-5; tentatively, D is TRBD1 (6 bases). The germline V gene has CDR1 MNHEY and CDR2 SVGAGI. V gave up 6 bases and J gave up 7 bases, with 16 bases separating them. The CDR3 loop spans 14 amino acids. CDR3 sequence: CASSPPGARQPQHF. CDR3 sequence (DNA): TGTGCCAGCAGCCCCCCAGGGGCACGGCAGCCCCAGCATTTT.

This clonotype appeared a few times. The chain recombines TRBV9 with TRBJ2-7; 7 bases align to TRBD1. Trimming at V came to 6 bases and at J to 6 bases, leaving 12 bases not matched to a gene. The CDR3 has 14 amino acids. Germline V gene sequence: CDR1 SGDLS, CDR2 YYNGEE. DNA for the CDR3: TGTGCCAGCAACCGAGGGGGACAGCAAGCCGAGCAGTACTTC. Its translation: CASNRGGQQAEQYF.